What follows is one T cell receptor (beta chain) and its context. This clonotype came up a few times. This receptor's antigen is unknown. It has no much larger one-base neighbor in the sample; base qualities were not kept. The sample comes from a study of early T cells in non-severe SARS-CoV-2 infection (dated by TCRdb to about 2021). For context, the study as a whole: TCR sequencing used bulk RNA from unsorted whole blood, so alpha and beta chains could not be paired. Overall results and qualifications from the work: VDJdb matching was skewed toward anti-spike CD8 responses, so virus-specific expansions were likely underestimated and private and CD4 specificities were missed.

Including cysteine and phenylalanine, the CDR3 has 18 amino acids. Here the CDR3 DNA is all that survives: 54 bases in frame from base 1. Between the V and J ends, shortened by 2 bases and 4 bases respectively, the junction contains 18 bases. The germline V gene supplies CDR1 MNHEY and CDR2 SVGEGT. The library came from 5' RACE. The reads were generated on a NextSeq 500. Unique molecular identifiers were attached to individual cDNA molecules in the TCR library protocol so that sequencing error and PCR bias could be corrected. Both TCR alpha and beta chains were sequenced, and tight co-correlation was observed between alpha and beta sequence abundances in each sample. The study's own analysis went as follows. Decombinator V4 was used to annotate the V gene, J gene and CDR3 of the TCR sequences. TCRs were defined as expanded if a significant change between any two time points was detected under a Poisson model with p below 0.0001. TCR abundances were normalised to the total number of TCRs sequenced per sample and were expressed as counts per million. TRAV1-2 paired with TRAJ12, TRAJ20 or TRAJ33 defined MAIT TCRs, while TRAV10 paired with TRAJ18 defined iNKT TCRs. VDJdb, accessed 1 November 2021, was searched for CMV, EBV and SARS-CoV-2 annotated TCRs, excluding TCRs annotated for multiple antigens. TCRdb passed the public sequencing reads through fastp at Q25 and MiXCR, retaining productive beta sequences. CDR3 protein duplicates are merged, each entry listing the most common genes and DNA. TCRdb, rather than the study authors, made the V and J calls. The sample table lists 60,000 to 75,000 distinct CDR3 sequences, roughly an eighth of them with a count of one. The top ten clonotypes cover roughly 6% of the sample.

A case-control design nested within a healthcare worker cohort in London, UK, was used, with weekly nasopharyngeal swab PCR tests and blood sampling performed. Between 23 and 31 March 2020, the week of the UK lockdown, healthcare workers were enrolled and then followed up weekly for as long as 16 weeks. The sample here was whole blood, taken at baseline. The sequence joins TRBV6-2 or TRBV6-3 to TRBJ2-6, and TRBD1 may be the D gene, going by 6 matching bases. This sequence originates from an adult who was a healthcare worker with PCR-confirmed SARS-CoV-2 infection or an uninfected control (not recorded which). CDR3 region: CASSYTPDSRSGANVLTF. DNA sequence: TGTGCCAGCAGTTACACCCCGGACAGTCGATCCGGGGCCAACGTCCTGACTTTC.